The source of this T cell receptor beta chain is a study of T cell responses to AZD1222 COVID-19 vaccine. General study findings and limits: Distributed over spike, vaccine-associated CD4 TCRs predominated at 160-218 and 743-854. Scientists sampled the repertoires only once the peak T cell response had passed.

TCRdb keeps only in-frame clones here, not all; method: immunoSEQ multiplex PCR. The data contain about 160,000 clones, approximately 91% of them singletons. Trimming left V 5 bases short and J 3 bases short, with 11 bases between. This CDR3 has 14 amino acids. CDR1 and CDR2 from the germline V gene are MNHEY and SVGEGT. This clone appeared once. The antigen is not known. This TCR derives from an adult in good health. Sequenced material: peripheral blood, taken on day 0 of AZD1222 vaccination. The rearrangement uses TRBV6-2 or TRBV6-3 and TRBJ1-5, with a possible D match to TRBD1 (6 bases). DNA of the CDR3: TGTGCCAGCAGTACCCGACAGGACAATCAGCCCCAGCATTTT. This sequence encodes CASSTRQDNQPQHF.